Each of the 4 T cell receptor beta chains below was sequenced from the same sample in a study of blood T cell repertoires in COVID-19. TCRdb keeps only in-frame clones here, not all; method: immunoSEQ multiplex PCR. The data show some 90,000 clones, with more than 75% seen just once and more than 25% held by the top ten. What was sequenced was peripheral blood. These receptors came from a human donor in a cohort sampled during active COVID-19.

This clone was seen a single time. The chain couples TRBV7-8 to TRBJ2-4, with D possibly matching TRBD2 (5 bases). The germline CDR1 and CDR2 sequences are SGHVS and FQNEAQ. The CDR3 contains 13 residues. V dropped 1 base and J dropped 8 bases, with 9 bases sitting between them. The CDR3 coding sequence is TGTGCCAGCAGCTTAGTCCAGGAGGACATTCAGTACTTC. This codes for CASSLVQEDIQYF.

This chain joins TRBV11-2 and TRBJ2-7, with 11 bases aligning to TRBD2. Germline CDR1 SGHAT, CDR2 FQNNGV. The CDR3 spans 17 residues. The V segment lost 4 bases and the J segment 0 bases; nucleotides outside the gene matches: 8. The CDR3 here is CASSWGALAGGSYEQYF. CDR3 DNA sequence: TGTGCCAGCAGCTGGGGGGCCCTAGCGGGGGGCTCCTACGAGCAGTACTTC.

There are a few counts of this clone. The chain recombines TRBV18 with TRBJ2-1; 11 nucleotides align to TRBD2. Germline CDR1 and CDR2: KGHSH and LQKENI. This CDR3 region has 16 residues. Unmatched junction bases numbered 6, after V lost 3 bases and J lost 5 bases. The CDR3 coding sequence is TGTGCCAGCTCACCCCTACTAGCGGGGGTGGACAATGAGCAGTTCTTC. Its protein is CASSPLLAGVDNEQFF.

The rearrangement joins TRBV29-1 to TRBJ2-7; tentatively, D is TRBD1 (7 bases). The ends were cut back, 6 bases at V and 0 bases at J, with 12 bases in the middle. CDR1 is SQVTM, CDR2 ANQGSEA, per germline. The length of the CDR3 is 13 residues. The CDR3 protein is CSVGGGSSYEQYF. The CDR3, as DNA: TGCAGCGTCGGAGGGGGCAGCTCCTACGAGCAGTACTTC.